The T cell receptor (beta chain) under discussion was sequenced for a study of Graves' ophthalmopathy and Graves' hyperthyroidism. If patients had other autoimmune diseases, uncontrolled infections, pregnancy or lactation, they were excluded. TCR beta CDR3 amplification used RNA transcripts. RT-PCR with HTBI primers came first, then second-round multiplex PCR. One entry per CDR3 protein results from TCRdb running MiXCR on the multiplex PCR reads. The sample yields approximately 160,000 distinct CDR3 sequences, just under 40% seen once. A note on this clonotype: The antigen is not known.

Study-level results: Separation of ophthalmopathy from stable hyperthyroidism was achieved by a 13-signature model, at 85% to 90% sensitivity and under 83% specificity.

Germline-derived CDR1 and CDR2 are SQVTM and ANQGSEA. V was pared by 6 bases and J by 2 bases, with 5 bases of the junction left unmatched. This CDR3 contains 13 residues. This sequence joins TRBV29-1 and TRBJ2-7; 9 nucleotides align to TRBD1. Sequencing used peripheral blood. This receptor was taken from a man aged 25-45 years with Graves' ophthalmopathy. The CDR3 nucleotides read TGCAGCGTGGGGACAGGGAACACCTACGAGCAGTACTTC. This encodes CSVGTGNTYEQYF.